The clone carrying this T cell receptor beta chain was picked up many times. As yet, its antigen is unknown. This sample is part of a study of T cell repertoires in cytomegalovirus infection. About the research overall: Public signatures in TCR beta pointed to CMV infection and matching HLA type. General study findings and limits: Of the TCR beta families, the public ones yielded a cumulative frequency that identified carriers of CMV plus the relevant HLA. Within the response measured ex vivo, HLA-C-restricted CMV-specific TCR beta clonotypes were dominant.

TCRdb redid the calling of the reads with MiXCR, one entry per CDR3 protein. The table lists about 210,000 distinct CDR3 sequences, 6% to 8% of them singletons. This CDR3 is built from 14 residues. Germline V gives CDR1 LNHDA, CDR2 SQIVND (reference sequence). V lost 3 bases and J lost 4, with 12 bases in between. Sequenced material: PBMCs. The sequence came from a human donor in good health (CMV status not recorded). Some clones in this sample may be carry-over from other donors' samples. The J gene is TRBJ1-1, the V gene TRBV19, with D unresolved. The DNA of the CDR3 is TGTGCCAGTAGTATTAAGGTCGTGGGCACTGAAGCTTTCTTT. Translating gives CASSIKVVGTEAFF.